Below, 15 T cell receptor beta chains from the same sample are listed, as sequenced in a study of blood T cell repertoires in COVID-19. Using immunoSEQ multiplex PCR, the repertoire was profiled, and TCRdb retains in-frame clones only, with some absent. The sample lists about 250,000 clones, about 91% occurring once. Sequenced sample: peripheral blood. These receptors came from a woman aged 25 to 39 with COVID-19, enrolled during active disease.

The table lists this clone with a count of one. V is TRBV6-5 and J is TRBJ1-4, with TRBD1 matching 7 bases. This CDR3 comprises 15 residues. Losses at the gene ends were 8 bases for V and 4 bases for J; bases not matched to a gene: 10. CDR1 and CDR2 from the germline V gene are MNHEY and SVGAGI. In DNA form, the CDR3 reads TGTGCCAGCGCCACTCAGGGACAGATTAATGAAAAACTGTTTTTT. This gives the protein CASATQGQINEKLFF.

The chain has TRBV7-2 and TRBJ1-6; D may be TRBD1 (6 bases). This CDR3 has 14 residues. The germline V gene encodes CDR1 SGHTA and CDR2 FQGNSA. The V gene lost 5 bases and the J gene lost 10 bases, with 15 bases spanning the gap. This CDR3 reads CASSLAGTSSPLHF. The CDR3, as DNA: TGTGCCAGCAGCCTTGCAGGGACATCCTCACCCCTCCACTTT.

This clone was seen a single time. The chain is built from TRBV2 and TRBJ1-2; TRBD1 matches 8 bases. J lost 6 bases, V lost 5 bases, and 5 bases had no gene match. The CDR3 length is 13 residues. Germline CDR1 SNHLY, CDR2 FYNNEI. The CDR3 bases are TGTGCCAGCAGTCGACAGGGGACGGATGGCTACACCTTC. It specifies CASSRQGTDGYTF. Combining the CDR3 with reference TRBV2 and TRBJ1-2 gives the whole variable domain EPEVTQTPSHQVTQMGQEVILRCVPISNHLYFYWYRQILGQKVEFLVSFYNNEISEKSEIFDDQFSVERPDGSNFTLKIRSTKLEDSAMYFCASSRQGTDGYTFGSGTRLTVV.

The chain carries TRBV18 and TRBJ1-1; TRBD1 is a possible D gene (6 bases). From germline, CDR1 is KGHSH and CDR2 LQKENI. The V end was cut by 6 bases, the J end by 1 base, with 12 bases between. The CDR3 loop spans 14 amino acids. The CDR3 is CASSPPDRNTEAFF. The CDR3, as DNA: TGTGCCAGCTCTCCTCCGGACAGGAACACTGAAGCTTTCTTT.

The chain couples TRBV19 to TRBJ2-1; D remains ambiguous. The germline V gene has CDR1 LNHDA and CDR2 SQIVND (reference sequence). The V and J ends lost 3 bases and 6 bases respectively, with 21 bases between them. The CDR3 runs to 17 residues. The CDR3 region has the DNA TGTGCCAGTAGTATCCCTAATCCCGGCGTCGGGTCCAATGAGCAGTTCTTC. Its translation is CASSIPNPGVGSNEQFF.

The chain joins TRBV10-2 to TRBJ2-1, with TRBD2 identical over 11 bases. The CDR3 is 15 residues long. V trimming: 4 bases; J trimming: 2 bases; junction bases outside the gene matches: 1. Germline loops: CDR1 WSHSY, CDR2 SAAADI. The CDR3 region has the DNA TGCGCCAGCAGTGCTAGCGGGGGGACCTACAATGAGCAGTTCTTC. Translation: CASSASGGTYNEQFF.

This clone was detected once. V and J are TRBV11-1 and TRBJ2-7, with 7 positions matching TRBD1. Germline V CDR1 and CDR2: SGHAT, FQDESV (reference sequence). With 4 bases clipped from V and 5 bases from J, the junction kept 8 bases outside the gene matches. The length of the CDR3 is 14 residues. Written as DNA, the CDR3 is TGTGCCAGCAGCTCTGCCGACAGGGCGGACGAGCAGTACTTC. This gives the protein CASSSADRADEQYF.

This chain joins TRBV5-8 and TRBJ2-5; TRBD2 might be the D (6 bases). CDR1 and CDR2 (germline): SGHTS, YDEGEE. The CDR3 is 13 amino acids. The V end lost 2 bases, the J end lost 3 bases, and 8 bases lay between the germline ends. The CDR3 is CASSFGGEETQYF. CDR3 coding DNA: TGTGCCAGCAGCTTCGGCGGGGAAGAGACCCAGTACTTC.

The chain has TRBV11-2 and TRBJ2-1, with a tentative D call TRBD1 (5 bases). Between the trimmed V and J ends, which lost 7 bases and 4 bases, there was a span of 23 bases. Germline V gives CDR1 SGHAT, CDR2 FQNNGV. The CDR3 is 17 residues long. CDR3 nucleotide sequence: TGTGCCAGCACCGGCTTCCCAGGGAAAGTGGTGTACAATGAGCAGTTCTTC. Translation: CASTGFPGKVVYNEQFF.

The V gene is TRBV27, the J gene TRBJ2-3; no firm D call. The CDR3 extends over 14 amino acids. V dropped 5 bases and J dropped 3 bases, with 12 bases sitting between them. Germline V gives CDR1 MNHEY, CDR2 SMNVEV (reference sequence). CDR3 DNA: TGTGCCAGCAGTGGCTTGGAGTTAACAGATACGCAGTATTTT. Its translation: CASSGLELTDTQYF.

This chain joins TRBV10-2 and TRBJ2-7, with no clear D. With 0 bases removed from V and 3 bases from J, the gap between germline ends came to 9 bases. The CDR3 contains 14 residues. Germline V lookup: CDR1 WSHSY, CDR2 SAAADI. Written as DNA, the CDR3 is TGCGCCAGCAGTGAGTCGTTTCCGGGCTACGAGCAGTACTTC. Translation: CASSESFPGYEQYF.

V is TRBV6-2 or TRBV6-3 and J is TRBJ2-1; D perhaps matches TRBD2 (5 bases). The CDR3 spans 16 residues. Trimming pared 0 bases from V and 5 bases from J, leaving 14 bases between. Germline V gene data show CDR1 as MNHEY and CDR2 as SVGEGT. The CDR3 reads CASSYSPAEYNNEQFF. CDR3 DNA: TGTGCCAGCAGTTACTCCCCAGCGGAGTACAACAATGAGCAGTTCTTC.

V usage is TRBV5-1 and J usage is TRBJ2-3; TRBD2 matches at 10 bases. The V gene end was trimmed by 5 bases and the J gene end by 0 bases; junction bases not matched to a gene: 3. CDR3 length equals 15 residues. The germline gives CDR1 SGHRS, CDR2 YFSETQ. CDR3 nucleotides: TGCGCCAGCAGTACTAGCGGGACGAGCACAGATACGCAGTATTTT. The encoded protein is CASSTSGTSTDTQYF.

This chain links TRBV6-5 with TRBJ1-5; no firm D call. This CDR3 is 13 amino acids long. V was trimmed by 7 bases and J by 3 bases, leaving 10 bases between them. Germline V CDR1 and CDR2: MNHEY, SVGAGI. The CDR3 is CASTGYNNQPQHF. The DNA of the CDR3 is TGTGCCAGCACGGGGTACAACAATCAGCCCCAGCATTTT.

This clone was found once. This sequence joins TRBV2 and TRBJ1-1; D remains ambiguous. The CDR3 spans 14 residues. Trimming left V 7 bases short and J 4 bases short, with 16 bases between. The germline CDR1 and CDR2 sequences are SNHLY and FYNNEI. This CDR3 is CASTREGGGTEAFF. Written as DNA, the CDR3 is TGTGCCAGCACCAGAGAGGGAGGTGGCACTGAAGCTTTCTTT.